This TCR beta chain came from a study of T cell changes during pregnancy in multiple sclerosis. Germline loops: CDR1 SNHLY, CDR2 FYNNEI. Trimming took 1 base from V and 8 from J; bases not matched to a gene: 3. The CDR3 is 15 residues long. TCRdb's copy holds only in-frame clones and misses some; the assay was immunoSEQ multiplex PCR. The table lists tens of thousands of clones, 90% of them singletons. The genes are TRBV2 and TRBJ2-1; 12 nucleotides match TRBD2. The sequences come from peripheral blood, collected after pregnancy. This receptor was obtained from a female donor in good health, enrolled as a control in a pregnancy study. DNA of the CDR3: TGTGCCAGCAGTGAAGTGCTAGCGGGAGGGCATGAGCAGTTCTTC. Translated: CASSEVLAGGHEQFF.